These T cell receptor beta chains were read from a single sample in a study of identical twins. MiXCR, run by TCRdb on the 5' RACE reads, gives a single entry per CDR3 protein. The sample has about 250,000 distinct CDR3 sequences, 6% to 8.5% seen once; the top ten hold roughly 5%. The sample also formed part of further work on yellow fever vaccine responses in identical twins.

The sequenced sample was CD8+ T cells sorted from blood. The receptors derive from a woman aged 18-30 years in good health. Each CDR3 is given with its conserved first and last residue. The D gene is left open where the match is weak. The size field is filled for only some rows; it gives once, few, many or a size class.

d_call	v_call	clone_size	j_call	cdr3_nt	cdr3_aa
TRBD2	TRBV27	few	TRBJ2-3	TGTGCCAGCAGTTTCCTTACTAGCGGGGGGGCGTCAGATACGCAGTATTTT	CASSFLTSGGASDTQYF
TRBD1	TRBV4-1	many	TRBJ1-1	TGCGCCAGCAGCCCAGGACAGGAGAACACTGAAGCTTTCTTT	CASSPGQENTEAFF
NA	TRBV4-1	NA	TRBJ2-7	TGCGCCAGCAGCCCCCACCATGCGGGGAAGTCCTACGAGCAGTACTTC	CASSPHHAGKSYEQYF
TRBD2	TRBV20-1	few	TRBJ2-7	TGCAGTGCCCTTTCCATCGGGCAGGGGACTAGCGAGCAGTACTTC	CSALSIGQGTSEQYF
NA	TRBV7-9	many	TRBJ2-1	TGTGCCAGCAGCGGGACTCTGATGGATGAGCAGTTCTTC	CASSGTLMDEQFF
NA	TRBV12-5	many	TRBJ2-1	TGTGCTAGTGGTTTGGTCGGTGGGTCAAACAATGAGCAGTTCTTC	CASGLVGGSNNEQFF
TRBD1	TRBV14	many	TRBJ1-1	TGTGCCAGCAGCCAAGGGACAGGTCGAAACACTGAAGCTTTCTTT	CASSQGTGRNTEAFF
NA	TRBV2	few	TRBJ2-5	TGTGCCAGCAGGGACGCATGGAGGTTCGGCGAGACCCAGTACTTC	CASRDAWRFGETQYF
TRBD1	TRBV12-3/TRBV12-4	many	TRBJ2-1	TGTGCCAGCAACCCGACAGGGGCCAATGAGCAGTTCTTC	CASNPTGANEQFF
NA	TRBV12-3/TRBV12-4	few	TRBJ2-1	TGTGCCAGCAGTTTAGTTTCCCCCCCGGGCTCCTACAATGAGCAGTTCTTC	CASSLVSPPGSYNEQFF
NA	TRBV27	few	TRBJ2-1	TGTGCCAGCAGTTCCGGGGGGCAGTTGGACAATGAGCAGTTCTTC	CASSSGGQLDNEQFF
TRBD2	TRBV7-8	NA	TRBJ2-3	TGTGCCAGCAGCTCCGGTAGCGTAGGCCTAGCGGAACTTTACACAGATACGCAGTATTTT	CASSSGSVGLAELYTDTQYF
NA	TRBV12-3/TRBV12-4	many	TRBJ2-7	TGTGCCAGCAGTTTAGGGTCCACTTACGAGCAGTACTTC	CASSLGSTYEQYF
NA	TRBV10-1	many	TRBJ2-3	TGCGCCAGCAGTGAGGGGGACGTAGATACGCAGTATTTT	CASSEGDVDTQYF
TRBD1	TRBV2	NA	TRBJ2-2	TGTGCCAGCCGAAGGGACAGCGCGAACACCGGGGAGCTGTTTTTT	CASRRDSANTGELFF
TRBD2	TRBV5-1	many	TRBJ2-2	TGCGCCAGCAGCTTGGTTTTATGGCTAGCGGGATATTCCGGGGAGCTGTTTTTT	CASSLVLWLAGYSGELFF
TRBD2	TRBV6-2/TRBV6-3	few	TRBJ2-7	TGTGCCAGCAGTTACGGAATAGCGGGCTCCTACGAGCAGTACTTC	CASSYGIAGSYEQYF